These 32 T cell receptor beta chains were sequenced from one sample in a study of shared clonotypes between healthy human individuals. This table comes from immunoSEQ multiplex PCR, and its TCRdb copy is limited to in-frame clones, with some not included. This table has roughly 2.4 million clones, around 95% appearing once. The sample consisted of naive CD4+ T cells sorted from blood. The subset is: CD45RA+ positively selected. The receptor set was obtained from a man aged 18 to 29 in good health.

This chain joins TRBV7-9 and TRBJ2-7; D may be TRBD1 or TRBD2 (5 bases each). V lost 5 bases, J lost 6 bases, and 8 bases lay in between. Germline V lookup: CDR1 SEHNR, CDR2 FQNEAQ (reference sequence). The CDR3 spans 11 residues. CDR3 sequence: CASSIGAEQYF. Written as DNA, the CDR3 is TGTGCCAGCAGCATCGGGGCCGAGCAGTACTTC. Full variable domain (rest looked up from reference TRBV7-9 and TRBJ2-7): DTGVSQNPRHKITKRGQNVTFRCDPISEHNRLYWYRQTLGQGPEFLTYFQNEAQLEKSRLLSDRFSAERPKGSFSTLEIQRTEQGDSAMYLCASSIGAEQYFGPGTRLTVT.

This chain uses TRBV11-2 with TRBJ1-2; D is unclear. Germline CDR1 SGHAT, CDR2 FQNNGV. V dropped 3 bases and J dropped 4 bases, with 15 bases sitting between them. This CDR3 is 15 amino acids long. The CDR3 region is CASSLVKGLAYGYTF. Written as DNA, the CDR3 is TGTGCCAGCAGCTTGGTGAAGGGTCTCGCCTATGGCTACACCTTC.

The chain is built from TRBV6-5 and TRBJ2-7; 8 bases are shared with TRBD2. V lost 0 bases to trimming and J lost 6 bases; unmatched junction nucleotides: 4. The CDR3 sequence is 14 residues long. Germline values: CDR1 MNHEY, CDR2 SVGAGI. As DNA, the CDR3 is TGTGCCAGCAGTTACTCGGGACTAGTATCCGAGCAGTACTTC. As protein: CASSYSGLVSEQYF.

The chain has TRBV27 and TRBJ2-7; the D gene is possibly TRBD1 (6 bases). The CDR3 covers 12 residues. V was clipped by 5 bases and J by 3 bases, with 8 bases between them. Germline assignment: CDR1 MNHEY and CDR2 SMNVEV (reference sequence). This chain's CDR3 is CASSKGVYEQYF. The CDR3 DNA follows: TGTGCCAGCAGTAAGGGGGTCTACGAGCAGTACTTC.

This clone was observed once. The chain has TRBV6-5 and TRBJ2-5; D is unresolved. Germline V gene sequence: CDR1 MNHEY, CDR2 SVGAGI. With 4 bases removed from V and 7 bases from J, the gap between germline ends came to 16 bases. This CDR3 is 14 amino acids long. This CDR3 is CASSSARAGGTQYF. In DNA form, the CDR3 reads TGTGCCAGCAGTTCCGCTCGAGCCGGTGGGACCCAGTACTTC.

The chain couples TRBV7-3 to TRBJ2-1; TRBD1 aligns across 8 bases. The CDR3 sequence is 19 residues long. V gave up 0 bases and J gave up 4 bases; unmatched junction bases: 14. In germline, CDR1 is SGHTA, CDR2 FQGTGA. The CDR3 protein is CASSLTPLLPDREYNEQFF. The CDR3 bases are TGTGCCAGCAGCTTAACCCCCCTCTTACCGGACAGGGAGTACAATGAGCAGTTCTTC.

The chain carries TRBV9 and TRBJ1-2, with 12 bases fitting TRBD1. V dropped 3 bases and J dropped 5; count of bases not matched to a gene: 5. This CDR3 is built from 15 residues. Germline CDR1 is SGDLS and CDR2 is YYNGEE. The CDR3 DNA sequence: TGTGCCAGCAGCGAAGGGACAGGGGGCGGTTATGGCTACACCTTC. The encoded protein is CASSEGTGGGYGYTF.

CDR3 amino acids: CASSLDGRANNEQFF. CDR3 sequence (DNA): TGTGCCAGCAGCTTAGACGGGAGGGCAAACAATGAGCAGTTCTTC. This sequence joins TRBV7-2 and TRBJ2-1; 8 nucleotides align to TRBD2. CDR1 and CDR2 (germline): SGHTA, FQGNSA. The length of the CDR3 is 15 residues. Unmatched junction bases numbered 4, after V lost 1 base and J lost 5 bases.

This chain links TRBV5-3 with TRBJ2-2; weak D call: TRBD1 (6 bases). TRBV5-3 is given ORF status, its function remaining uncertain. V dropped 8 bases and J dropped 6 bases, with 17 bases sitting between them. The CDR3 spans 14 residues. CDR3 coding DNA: TGTGCCAGCGAATCTGGGGGCGAAGCCGGGGAGCTGTTTTTT. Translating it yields CASESGGEAGELFF.

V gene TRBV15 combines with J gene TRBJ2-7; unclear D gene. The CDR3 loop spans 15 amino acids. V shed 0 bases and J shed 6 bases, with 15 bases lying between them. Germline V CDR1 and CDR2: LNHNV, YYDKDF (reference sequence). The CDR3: CATSRDLGPDPEQYF. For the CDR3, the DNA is TGTGCCACCAGCAGAGATCTAGGCCCCGATCCCGAGCAGTACTTC.

CDR3 residues: CASSSHLFRVNEQFF. CDR3 in DNA: TGTGCCAGCAGTTCTCACCTGTTTAGGGTTAATGAGCAGTTCTTC. This chain links TRBV6-5 with TRBJ2-1; D uncertain. V lost 4 bases and J lost 7, with 17 bases in between. Germline V gene data show CDR1 as MNHEY and CDR2 as SVGAGI. The CDR3 runs 15 residues.

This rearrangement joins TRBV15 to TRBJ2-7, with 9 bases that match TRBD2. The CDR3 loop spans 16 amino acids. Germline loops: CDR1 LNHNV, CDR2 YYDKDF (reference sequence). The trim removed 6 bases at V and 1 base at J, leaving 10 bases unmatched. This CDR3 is CATRPAGGLGSYEQYF. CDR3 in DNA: TGTGCCACCAGGCCGGCGGGGGGGCTAGGGTCCTACGAGCAGTACTTC.

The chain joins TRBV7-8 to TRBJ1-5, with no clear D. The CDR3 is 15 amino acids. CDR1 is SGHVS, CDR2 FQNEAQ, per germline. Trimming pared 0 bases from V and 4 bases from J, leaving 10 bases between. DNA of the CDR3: TGTGCCAGCAGCTTAGCATCTGGGATTAATCAGCCCCAGCATTTT. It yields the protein CASSLASGINQPQHF.

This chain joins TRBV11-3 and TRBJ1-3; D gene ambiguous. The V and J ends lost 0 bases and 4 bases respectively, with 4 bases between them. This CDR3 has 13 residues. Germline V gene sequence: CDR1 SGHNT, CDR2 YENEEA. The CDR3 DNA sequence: TGTGCCAGCAGCTTAGAGTACGGAAACACCATATATTTT. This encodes CASSLEYGNTIYF.

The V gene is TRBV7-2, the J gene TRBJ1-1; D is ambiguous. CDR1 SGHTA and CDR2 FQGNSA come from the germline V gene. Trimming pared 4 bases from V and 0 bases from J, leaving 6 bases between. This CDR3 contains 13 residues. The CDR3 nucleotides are TGTGCCAGCAGCTCGTTAATGAACACTGAAGCTTTCTTT. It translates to CASSSLMNTEAFF. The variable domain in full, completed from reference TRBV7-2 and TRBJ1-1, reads GAGVSQSPSNKVTEKGKDVELRCDPISGHTALYWYRQSLGQGLEFLIYFQGNSAPDKSGLPSDRFSAERTGGSVSTLTIQRTQQEDSAVYLCASSSLMNTEAFFGQGTRLTVV.

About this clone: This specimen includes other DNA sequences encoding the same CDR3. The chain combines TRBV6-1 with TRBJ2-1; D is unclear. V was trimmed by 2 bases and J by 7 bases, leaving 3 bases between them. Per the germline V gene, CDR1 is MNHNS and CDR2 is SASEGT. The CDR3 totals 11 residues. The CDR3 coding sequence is TGTGCCAGCAGTGAACCAAATGAGCAGTTCTTC. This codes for CASSEPNEQFF.

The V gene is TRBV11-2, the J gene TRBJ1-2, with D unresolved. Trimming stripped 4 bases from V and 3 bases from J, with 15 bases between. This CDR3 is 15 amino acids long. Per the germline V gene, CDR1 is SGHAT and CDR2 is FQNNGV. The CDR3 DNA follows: TGTGCCAGCAGCTCACTAGGCCAAGGGTACTATGGCTACACCTTC. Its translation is CASSSLGQGYYGYTF.

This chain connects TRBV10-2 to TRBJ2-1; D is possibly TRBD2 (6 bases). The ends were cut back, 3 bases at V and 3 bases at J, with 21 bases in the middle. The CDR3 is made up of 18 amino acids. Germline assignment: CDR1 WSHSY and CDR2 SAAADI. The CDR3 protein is CASSDSSGGLLGYNEQFF. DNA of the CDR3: TGCGCCAGCAGTGACTCGAGCGGAGGGCTACTGGGCTACAATGAGCAGTTCTTC.

The CDR3 sequence: CASHTGGLDTQYF. CDR3 DNA sequence: TGTGCCAGCCACACAGGGGGGTTAGATACGCAGTATTTT. The V call is TRBV6-5, the J call TRBJ2-3; 8 bases are a match to TRBD1. This CDR3 is 13 amino acids long. With 8 bases clipped from V and 5 bases from J, the junction kept 6 bases outside the gene matches. Per the germline V gene, CDR1 is MNHEY and CDR2 is SVGAGI.

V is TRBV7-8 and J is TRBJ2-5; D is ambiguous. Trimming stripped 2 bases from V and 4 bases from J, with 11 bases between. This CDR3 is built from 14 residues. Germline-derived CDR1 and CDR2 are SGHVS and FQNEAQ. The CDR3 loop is CASSLLANPETQYF. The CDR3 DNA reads TGTGCCAGCAGCTTATTAGCCAATCCAGAGACCCAGTACTTC.

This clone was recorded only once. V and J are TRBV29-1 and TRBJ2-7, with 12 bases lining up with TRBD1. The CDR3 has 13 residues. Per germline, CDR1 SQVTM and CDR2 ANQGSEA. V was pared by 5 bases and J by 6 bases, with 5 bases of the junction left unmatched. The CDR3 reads CSVTGTGGSEQYF. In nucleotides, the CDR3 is TGCAGCGTTACCGGGACAGGGGGCAGCGAGCAGTACTTC.

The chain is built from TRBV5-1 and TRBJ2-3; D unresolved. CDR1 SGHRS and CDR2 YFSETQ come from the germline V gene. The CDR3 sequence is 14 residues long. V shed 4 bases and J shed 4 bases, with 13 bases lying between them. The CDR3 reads CASSPPNIADTQYF. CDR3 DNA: TGCGCCAGCAGCCCGCCCAATATAGCAGATACGCAGTATTTT.

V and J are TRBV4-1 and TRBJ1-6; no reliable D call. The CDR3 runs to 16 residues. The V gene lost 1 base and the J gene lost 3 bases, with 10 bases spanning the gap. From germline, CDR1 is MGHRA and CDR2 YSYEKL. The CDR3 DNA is TGCGCCAGCAGCCAAGGATCACAGCTCTATAATTCACCCCTCCACTTT. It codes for CASSQGSQLYNSPLHF.

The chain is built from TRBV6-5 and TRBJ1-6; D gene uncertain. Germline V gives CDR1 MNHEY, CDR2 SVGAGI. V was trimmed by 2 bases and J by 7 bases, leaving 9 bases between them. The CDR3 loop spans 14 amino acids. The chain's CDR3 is CASSYQVLNSPLHF. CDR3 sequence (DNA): TGTGCCAGCAGTTACCAGGTCTTAAATTCACCCCTCCACTTT.

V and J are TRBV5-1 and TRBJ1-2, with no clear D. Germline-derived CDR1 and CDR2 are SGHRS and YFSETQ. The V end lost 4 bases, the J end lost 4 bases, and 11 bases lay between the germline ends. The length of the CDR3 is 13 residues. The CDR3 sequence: CASSPALGYGYTF. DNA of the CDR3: TGCGCCAGCAGCCCGGCCCTTGGCTATGGCTACACCTTC.

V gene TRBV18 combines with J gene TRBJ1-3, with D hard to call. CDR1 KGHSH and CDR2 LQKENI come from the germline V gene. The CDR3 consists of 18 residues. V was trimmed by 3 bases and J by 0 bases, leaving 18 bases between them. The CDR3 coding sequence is TGTGCCAGCTCACCGCGGATGGAGGGTTCGGTCTCTGGAAACACCATATATTTT. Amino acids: CASSPRMEGSVSGNTIYF.

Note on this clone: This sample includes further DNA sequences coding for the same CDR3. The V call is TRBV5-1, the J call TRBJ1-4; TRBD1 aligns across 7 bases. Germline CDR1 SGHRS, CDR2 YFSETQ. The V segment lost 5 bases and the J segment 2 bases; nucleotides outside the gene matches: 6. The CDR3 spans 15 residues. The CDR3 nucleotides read TGCGCCAGCAGTCGACAGGGCTCGACTAATGAAAAACTGTTTTTT. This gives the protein CASSRQGSTNEKLFF.

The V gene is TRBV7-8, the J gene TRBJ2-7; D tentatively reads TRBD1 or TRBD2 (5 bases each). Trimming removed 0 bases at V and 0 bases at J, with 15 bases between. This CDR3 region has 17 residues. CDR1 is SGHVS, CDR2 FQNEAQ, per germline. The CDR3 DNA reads TGTGCCAGCAGCTTAGCGTGGGACCCTAGGAGCTCCTACGAGCAGTACTTC. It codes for CASSLAWDPRSSYEQYF.

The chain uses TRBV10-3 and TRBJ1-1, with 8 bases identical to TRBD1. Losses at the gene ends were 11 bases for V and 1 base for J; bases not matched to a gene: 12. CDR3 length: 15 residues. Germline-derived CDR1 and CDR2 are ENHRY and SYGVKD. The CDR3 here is CAADGQGRENTEAFF. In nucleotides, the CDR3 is TGTGCCGCCGATGGACAGGGTCGGGAGAACACTGAAGCTTTCTTT.

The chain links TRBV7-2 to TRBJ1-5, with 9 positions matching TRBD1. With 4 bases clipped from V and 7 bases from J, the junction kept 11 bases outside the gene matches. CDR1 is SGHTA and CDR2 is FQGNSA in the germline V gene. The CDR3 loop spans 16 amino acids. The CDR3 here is CASSSRTGEVEQPQHF. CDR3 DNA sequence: TGTGCCAGCAGCTCCCGGACAGGGGAAGTGGAACAGCCCCAGCATTTT.

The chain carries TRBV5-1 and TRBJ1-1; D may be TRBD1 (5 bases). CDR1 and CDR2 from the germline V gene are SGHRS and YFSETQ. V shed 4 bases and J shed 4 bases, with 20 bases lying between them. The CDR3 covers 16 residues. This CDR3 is CASSLKGFGGSTEAFF. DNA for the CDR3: TGCGCCAGCAGCCTTAAAGGGTTTGGGGGGTCCACTGAAGCTTTCTTT.

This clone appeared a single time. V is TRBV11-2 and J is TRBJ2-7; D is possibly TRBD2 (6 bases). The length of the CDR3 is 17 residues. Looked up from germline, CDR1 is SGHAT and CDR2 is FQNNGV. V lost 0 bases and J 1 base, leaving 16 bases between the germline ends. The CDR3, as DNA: TGTGCCAGCAGCTTAGATTTTCGGCGGGGTCGATCCTACGAGCAGTACTTC. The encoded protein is CASSLDFRRGRSYEQYF.